This T cell receptor beta chain was retrieved from a study of blood T cell repertoires in COVID-19. Sequenced by immunoSEQ multiplex PCR; TCRdb stores in-frame clones only, minus some. This table has 300,000 to 400,000 clones, approximately 90% appearing once. Study members were between about 18 and 95 years old and lived in over 20 US regions. The TCR sequence derives from a man aged 18 to 30 who had recovered from COVID-19. Material: PBMCs or T cells enriched from blood (not recorded which).

The CDR3 spells CATSDPAGTGFKGYTF. The DNA of the CDR3 is TGTGCCACCAGTGACCCGGCCGGGACAGGATTTAAAGGCTACACCTTC. The gene calls are TRBV24-1 and TRBJ1-2; 8 bases are shared with TRBD1. The CDR3 spans 16 residues. CDR1 is KGHDR, CDR2 SFDVKD, per germline. Germline trimming cut 4 bases from V and 8 bases from J; bases unmatched to any gene: 14.